This TCR beta chain is drawn from a study of post-analysis software for immune sequencing data. General observations from the study: Relative to controls, patients had several TRBV segments at higher frequency, with TRBV5-6, TRBV5-1 and TRBV20-1 among these.

Researchers reported that TCR beta cDNA libraries carried unique molecular identifiers. TCRdb itself ran the PCR reads through MiXCR, one entry per CDR3 protein. Found here are some 890,000 distinct CDR3 sequences, about 57% of them singletons; the top ten hold over 4%. Germline V gene lookup returns CDR1 MNHEY and CDR2 SVGAGI. Germline trimming cut 6 bases from V and 4 bases from J; bases unmatched to any gene: 8. This CDR3 is built from 15 residues. As regards this clonotype: Its antigen is unidentified.

The clonotype originates from a girl aged 5 to 17 with multiple sclerosis. The chain employs TRBV6-5 and TRBJ1-1; 10 nucleotides agree with TRBD1. Input material: blood. The CDR3 here is CASSQYRDRGTEAFF. CDR3 DNA: TGTGCCAGCAGCCAATACAGGGACAGGGGCACTGAAGCTTTCTTT.